One and the same sample provided the 4 T cell receptor beta chains below, sequenced in a study of blood T cells in healthy people across ages (dated by TCRdb to about 2015). Library preparation employed 5' RACE. Sequencing took place on an Illumina HiSeq 2500. A second roughly 6 to 12 cycle PCR used a sample-barcoded 5' primer and a J-beta primer mix. TCRdb itself trimmed the public reads at Q25 with fastp, ran MiXCR and retained productive beta chains. Entries are consolidated by CDR3 protein sequence, retaining the most common genes and DNA. The sample contains fewer than 900,000 distinct CDR3 sequences, about 42% of them found a single time. The biggest ten clones account for more than 20% of the sample. Material for sequencing was blood. Source of these receptors: a woman aged 60-70 years in good health.

This rearrangement joins TRBV27 to TRBJ1-5; D uncertain. The length of the CDR3 is 16 residues. Germline lookup yields CDR1 MNHEY and CDR2 SMNVEV (reference sequence). Trimming removed 1 base from V and 1 base from J, with 11 bases in between. In DNA form, the CDR3 reads TGTGCCAGCAGTTTATTACCCCTGGGAAGCAATCAGCCCCAGCATTTT. It is translated as CASSLLPLGSNQPQHF.

This rearrangement joins TRBV3-1 to TRBJ1-3; D is unclear. From germline, CDR1 is LGHDT and CDR2 YNNKEL (reference sequence). Trimming took 5 bases from V and 0 from J, leaving 14 bases between them. CDR3 length: 16 residues. The CDR3 loop reads CASSSFYVGSGNTIYF. As DNA, the CDR3 is TGTGCCAGCAGCTCATTCTATGTGGGCTCTGGAAACACCATATATTTT.

In its sample, this clonotype was seen a few times. The chain is built from TRBV12-3 or TRBV12-4 and TRBJ2-7; 16 positions match TRBD2. This CDR3 spans 18 amino acids. After removal of 5 bases from V and 0 bases from J, the junction contained 7 bases not matched to a gene. The CDR3 protein is CASSGGLAGGKSSYEQYF. CDR3 DNA: TGTGCCAGCAGTGGGGGACTAGCGGGGGGGAAAAGCTCCTACGAGCAGTACTTC.

The chain uses TRBV24-1 and TRBJ2-5; a weak D match, TRBD2 (6 bases). Germline V CDR1 and CDR2: KGHDR, SFDVKD. The ends were cut back, 3 bases at V and 5 bases at J, with 15 bases in the middle. The CDR3 is made up of 15 amino acids. CDR3 sequence (DNA): TGTGCCACCAGTGATCCTGACCCGGCGGGGGAGACCCAGTACTTC. Encoded protein: CATSDPDPAGETQYF.